These 26 T cell receptor beta chains came from one sample sequenced in a study of identical twins (dated by TCRdb to between 2015 and 2016). The method behind the library was 5' RACE. The sample was run on an Illumina HiSeq 2000. TCRdb's own reprocessing of the public reads used fastp at Q25 and MiXCR and kept productive beta chains. Each entry merges the rows of one CDR3 protein and shows their most common DNA and genes. The sample contains 200,000 to 250,000 distinct CDR3 sequences, roughly 7% of them found a single time. 3% to 4% of the sample is taken by the ten largest. This sample also belongs to another study, concerning yellow fever vaccine responses in identical twins.

What was sequenced was memory (CD45RO+) T cells sorted from blood. In the paper's terms, the cell subset or site label means: CD45RO+ enriched T cells. These receptors were obtained from a woman younger than 30 in good health.

This clonotype was seen only a few times. V and J are TRBV12-3 or TRBV12-4 and TRBJ2-2; no reliable D call. Trimming left V 4 bases short and J 6 bases short, with 12 bases between. The CDR3 covers 14 residues. The chain's CDR3 is CASSSPPEPGELFF. The CDR3 DNA follows: TGTGCCAGCAGTTCCCCCCCTGAGCCCGGGGAGCTGTTTTTT.

Ten or more counts support this clonotype. The chain links TRBV15 to TRBJ2-1; perhaps D is TRBD1 or TRBD2 (5 bases each). V was pared by 0 bases and J by 8 bases, with 17 bases between. Germline lookup yields CDR1 LNHNV and CDR2 YYDKDF (reference sequence). This CDR3 spans 16 amino acids. The CDR3 here is CATSREFGTRRHEQFF. The CDR3 region has the DNA TGTGCCACCAGCAGAGAATTCGGGACGAGACGCCATGAGCAGTTCTTC. The whole variable domain, filled in from reference TRBV15 and TRBJ2-1, reads DAMVIQNPRYQVTQFGKPVTLSCSQTLNHNVMYWYQQKSSQAPKLLFHYYDKDFNNEADTPDNFQSRRPNTSFCFLDIRSPGLGDTAMYLCATSREFGTRRHEQFFGPGTRLTVL.

This clonotype was counted ten times or more. The J gene is TRBJ2-4, the V gene TRBV15, with TRBD1 matching over 8 bases. The J segment lost 3 bases and the V segment lost 3 bases, leaving 7 bases of the junction unmatched. Germline V gene sequence: CDR1 LNHNV, CDR2 YYDKDF (reference sequence). This CDR3 spans 16 amino acids. CDR3 nucleotides: TGTGCCACCAGCAGCCCGGACAGGGCCGACAAAAACATTCAGTACTTC. Translated, it gives CATSSPDRADKNIQYF.

This sequence joins TRBV7-8 and TRBJ2-2; 11 bases map to TRBD1. J gave up 6 bases and V 5 bases, and 11 bases lay outside the gene matches. The CDR3 extends over 17 amino acids. The germline V gene has CDR1 SGHVS and CDR2 FQNEAQ. The CDR3 sequence: CASSISPGQGEAGELFF. The CDR3 DNA sequence: TGTGCCAGCAGCATATCACCGGGACAGGGGGAAGCCGGGGAGCTGTTTTTT.

Details on this clonotype: Germline is not matched at one junction end, which may reflect a read error. The chain joins TRBV20-1 to TRBJ2-5; TRBD2 agrees at 8 bases. The germline gives CDR1 DFQATT, CDR2 SNEGSKA (reference sequence). The CDR3 has 16 amino acids. As DNA, the CDR3 is TGCTGTGCTAGAGATCGGGGAAGCGGGGGCCAAGAGACCCAGTACTTC. Translating gives CCARDRGSGGQETQYF.

The sample holds many counts of this clonotype. CDR3 amino acids: CASSQDWGPLHF. The CDR3 DNA reads TGTGCCAGCAGCCAAGATTGGGGACCCCTCCACTTT. The chain uses TRBV3-1 and TRBJ1-6; D is unresolved. Trimming cost V 0 bases and J 12 bases, with 6 bases left between them. The CDR3 extends over 12 amino acids. The germline V gene encodes CDR1 LGHDT and CDR2 YNNKEL (reference sequence). The complete variable domain, with remaining parts taken from reference TRBV3-1 and TRBJ1-6, reads DTAVSQTPKYLVTQMGNDKSIKCEQNLGHDTMYWYKQDSKKFLKIMFSYNNKELIINETVPNRFSPKSPDKAHLNLHINSLELGDSAVYFCASSQDWGPLHFGNGTRLTVT.

The J gene is TRBJ2-2, the V gene TRBV6-4; the match to TRBD1 covers 7 bases. V trimming: 0 bases; J trimming: 3 bases; junction bases outside the gene matches: 4. The CDR3 is made up of 16 amino acids. Per the germline V gene, CDR1 is MRHNA and CDR2 is SNTAGT. The CDR3 spells CASSDSRTGDTGELFF. CDR3 DNA sequence: TGTGCCAGCAGTGACTCCAGGACAGGAGACACCGGGGAGCTGTTTTTT.

This clonotype was recorded many times. This chain uses TRBV20-1 with TRBJ1-4; a possible D gene is TRBD1 (5 bases). From germline, CDR1 is DFQATT and CDR2 SNEGSKA (reference sequence). The CDR3 spans 15 residues. V was clipped by 0 bases and J by 4 bases, with 12 bases between them. The CDR3 region has the DNA TGCAGTGCTAGAGACCAGGACACCATTAATGAAAAACTGTTTTTT. It translates to CSARDQDTINEKLFF.

This clonotype has more than one count but fewer than ten. The chain has TRBV7-9 and TRBJ2-5; no clear D. Trimming stripped 8 bases from V and 5 bases from J, with 15 bases between. The CDR3 extends over 13 amino acids. Germline-derived CDR1 and CDR2 are SEHNR and FQNEAQ (reference sequence). Written as DNA, the CDR3 is TGTGCCAGCCAAGTGGCGGCTGGTGAGACCCAGTACTTC. This gives the protein CASQVAAGETQYF.

This sequence joins TRBV7-8 and TRBJ2-1; unclear D gene. V lost 0 bases, J lost 1 base, and 7 bases lay in between. Germline V CDR1 and CDR2: SGHVS, FQNEAQ. This CDR3 has 15 amino acids. The CDR3 loop reads CASSLARASYNEQFF. DNA for the CDR3: TGTGCCAGCAGCTTAGCTAGGGCATCCTACAATGAGCAGTTCTTC.

This clonotype showed up many times. This chain links TRBV29-1 with TRBJ2-1, with a possible D match to TRBD1 (5 bases). Per the germline V gene, CDR1 is SQVTM and CDR2 is ANQGSEA. Between the trimmed V and J ends, which lost 3 bases and 3 bases, there was a span of 21 bases. There are 17 residues in the CDR3. CDR3 coding DNA: TGCAGCGTTGAGAAAGGGCTGAGGCACAGGAACTACAATGAGCAGTTCTTC. Protein: CSVEKGLRHRNYNEQFF.

This clonotype was detected ten times or more. The chain links TRBV3-1 to TRBJ2-7, with a tentative D call TRBD2 (6 bases). V lost 1 base, J lost 5 bases, and 12 bases lay in between. CDR3 length: 14 residues. Looked up from germline, CDR1 is LGHDT and CDR2 is YNNKEL (reference sequence). For the CDR3, the DNA is TGTGCCAGCAGCCAAGTGGCAGGCGGGAACGAGCAGTACTTC. Encoded protein: CASSQVAGGNEQYF.

This clonotype was found a few times. The V call is TRBV12-3 or TRBV12-4, the J call TRBJ2-1; D unclear. V lost 6 bases and J 9 bases, leaving 9 bases between the germline ends. This CDR3 is 11 amino acids long. CDR3 region: CASSAVGEQFF. CDR3 nucleotide sequence: TGTGCCAGCAGCGCGGTGGGTGAGCAGTTCTTC.

In the case of this clonotype: The conserved closing phenylalanine or tryptophan is absent in this CDR3, likely reflecting a read error. V usage is TRBV28 and J usage is TRBJ2-3; no firm D call. Trimming took 5 bases from V and 0 from J, leaving 9 bases between them. The germline V gene has CDR1 MDHEN and CDR2 SYDVKM. The CDR3 covers 14 residues. This CDR3 reads CASSPRSSTDTQYL. The DNA for the CDR3 is TGTGCCAGCAGTCCTCGTAGTAGCACAGATACGCAGTATTTA.

This clonotype occurred a few times. The chain links TRBV24-1 to TRBJ2-1, with 7 bases aligning to TRBD1. Per the germline V gene, CDR1 is KGHDR and CDR2 is SFDVKD. The CDR3 runs to 15 residues. Trimming removed 1 base from V and 9 bases from J; junction bases left unmatched: 8. The CDR3 sequence: CATSDLKAGGSEQFF. The CDR3 bases are TGTGCCACCAGTGATTTAAAGGCAGGGGGAAGTGAGCAGTTCTTC.

This clonotype came up a few times. The gene calls are TRBV7-9 and TRBJ2-6; 8 bases map to TRBD2. After removal of 5 bases from V and 11 bases from J, the junction contained 17 bases not matched to a gene. Germline CDR1 and CDR2: SEHNR and FQNEAQ (reference sequence). CDR3 size: 17 residues. CDR3 in DNA: TGTGCCAGCAGCCTATCTGGGGCTAGCGGGTTGGAAGACGTCCTGACTTTC. Translation gives CASSLSGASGLEDVLTF. Full variable domain (rest looked up from reference TRBV7-9 and TRBJ2-6): DTGVSQNPRHKITKRGQNVTFRCDPISEHNRLYWYRQTLGQGPEFLTYFQNEAQLEKSRLLSDRFSAERPKGSFSTLEIQRTEQGDSAMYLCASSLSGASGLEDVLTFGAGSRLTVL.

This clonotype was recorded a few times. The chain employs TRBV10-3 and TRBJ2-7; 8 nucleotides agree with TRBD2. The trim removed 4 bases at V and 3 bases at J, leaving 5 bases unmatched. The CDR3 contains 14 residues. Germline CDR1 reads ENHRY; CDR2 reads SYGVKD. CDR3 in amino acids: CAISGGTSGYEQYV. The DNA for the CDR3 is TGTGCCATCAGTGGGGGGACTAGTGGCTACGAGCAGTACGTC.

This clonotype was detected many times. The CDR3 DNA follows: TGTGCCAGCACCTGGGGCACGGGGACCGGGGAGCTGTTTTTT. Translating gives CASTWGTGTGELFF. The chain joins TRBV11-2 to TRBJ2-2; D assignment may be TRBD1 or TRBD2 (5 bases each). Germline loops: CDR1 SGHAT, CDR2 FQNNGV. The germline V and J ends were trimmed by 7 bases and 5 bases, with 14 bases remaining between them. This CDR3 comprises 14 residues.

This clonotype was counted ten times or more. This sequence joins TRBV5-1 and TRBJ2-7; D assignment may be TRBD1 or TRBD2 (5 bases each). Germline-derived CDR1 and CDR2 are SGHRS and YFSETQ. The CDR3 loop spans 15 amino acids. V lost 4 bases and J 6 bases, leaving 20 bases between the germline ends. The CDR3 is CASSAAGTVSLEQYF. CDR3 nucleotide sequence: TGCGCCAGCAGCGCGGCTGGGACCGTCAGTCTCGAGCAGTACTTC.

The rearrangement links TRBV24-1 to TRBJ2-6; 8 bases match TRBD2. Germline-derived CDR1 and CDR2 are KGHDR and SFDVKD. Trimming at V came to 4 bases and at J to 2 bases, leaving 6 bases not matched to a gene. The CDR3 runs to 17 residues. CDR3 in DNA: TGTGCCACCAGTGAAAGCGGGGGAGCTACTGGGGCCAACGTCCTGACTTTC. This codes for CATSESGGATGANVLTF.

The chain employs TRBV5-1 and TRBJ2-1; 11 bases match TRBD2. V was pared by 4 bases and J by 5 bases, with 2 bases of the junction left unmatched. CDR1 and CDR2 from the germline V gene are SGHRS and YFSETQ. This CDR3 region has 14 residues. Here the CDR3 reads CASSMGLADNEQFF. The CDR3, as DNA: TGCGCCAGCAGCATGGGACTAGCGGACAATGAGCAGTTCTTC.

This clonotype is medium-sized within its sample. This chain uses TRBV6-4 with TRBJ2-7; D remains ambiguous. The CDR3 consists of 21 residues. Germline-derived CDR1 and CDR2 are MRHNA and SNTAGT. Trimming took off 9 bases at V and 5 bases at J, with 41 bases between the two ends. CDR3 coding DNA: TGTGCCAGAACTCCAAACGAAACCTTAAGAAACGGGCCTTCAAGGATTCACGAGCAGTACTTC. This sequence encodes CARTPNETLRNGPSRIHEQYF.

This chain's CDR3 is CASSIQMGQPQHF. The CDR3 DNA is TGTGCCAGTAGTATTCAGATGGGTCAGCCCCAGCATTTT. V is TRBV19 and J is TRBJ1-5; D unclear. Trimming cost V 3 bases and J 6 bases, with 9 bases left between them. The CDR3 length is 13 residues. CDR1 LNHDA and CDR2 SQIVND come from the germline V gene (reference sequence).

The rearrangement uses TRBV14 and TRBJ2-1, with 8 bases lining up with TRBD2. The CDR3 sequence is 14 residues long. The J segment lost 3 bases and the V segment lost 3 bases, leaving 1 base of the junction unmatched. Germline lookup yields CDR1 SGHDN and CDR2 FVKESK. The CDR3 bases are TGTGCCAGCAGCCAGGCGGGAGGCTACAATGAGCAGTTCTTC. This encodes CASSQAGGYNEQFF.

In its sample, this clonotype was seen many times. The chain carries TRBV24-1 and TRBJ2-1; TRBD1 aligns across 10 bases. CDR1 is KGHDR, CDR2 SFDVKD, per germline. This CDR3 comprises 16 residues. V lost 4 bases and J lost 4; bases outside the gene matches: 6. The CDR3 here is CATSDEPGQGYNEQFF. The CDR3 DNA follows: TGTGCCACCAGTGACGAACCGGGACAGGGGTACAATGAGCAGTTCTTC.

Written as DNA, the CDR3 is TGTGCCAGCAGCTTAGGGGACGGCCCAATGAACACTGAAGCTTTCTTT. Translated, it gives CASSLGDGPMNTEAFF. J is TRBJ1-1 and V is TRBV11-2; a weak D match, TRBD1 (5 bases). The CDR3 length is 16 residues. Trimming left V 1 base short and J 0 bases short, with 12 bases between. Per the germline V gene, CDR1 is SGHAT and CDR2 is FQNNGV. Complete variable domain (other parts from reference TRBV11-2 and TRBJ1-1): EAGVAQSPRYKIIEKRQSVAFWCNPISGHATLYWYQQILGQGPKLLIQFQNNGVVDDSQLPKDRFSAERLKGVDSTLKIQPAKLEDSAVYLCASSLGDGPMNTEAFFGQGTRLTVV.